This T cell receptor (beta chain) was captured by sequencing in a study of PD-1 blockade in classical Hodgkin lymphoma. Sequencing was performed with immunoSEQ multiplex PCR; in TCRdb, only in-frame clones are kept and a portion is missing. The table includes approximately 27,000 clones, approximately 80% detected once. The time point is: cycle 4 day 1 (C4D1), after about 6 weeks of nivolumab. Autologous stem cell transplantation was followed by relapse in every patient, and brentuximab vedotin exposure varied. CDR1 and CDR2 from the germline V gene are SNHLY and FYNNEI. V lost 7 bases and J lost 4, with 13 bases in between. The CDR3 runs to 13 residues.

The sequencing here drew on peripheral blood mononuclear cells (PBMCs), taken before the fourth cycle of nivolumab. The V and J genes are TRBV2 and TRBJ2-5; the D call may be TRBD1 or TRBD2 (5 bases each). The receptor comes from a human donor with classical Hodgkin lymphoma. Written as DNA, the CDR3 is TGTGCCAGCATTAGGGACCTGGGAGAGACCCAGTACTTC. Amino acid sequence: CASIRDLGETQYF.